A selection of T cell receptor beta chains follows, all from one sample in a study of CD8 T cells in Susac syndrome. One entry per CDR3 protein results from TCRdb running MiXCR on the immunoSEQ multiplex PCR reads. This table has roughly 80,000 distinct CDR3 sequences, around 94% appearing once. Material for sequencing was CD8+ T cells from PBMCs. The receptors here all came from a human donor in good health. Both conserved end residues are part of each CDR3. Each record gives: V gene, D gene, J gene, clone size, CDR3 DNA, CDR3 protein. A D gene is named only where the DNA matches it firmly. Where a row states a size, it is once, few, many or the class of an expanded clone; other rows omit it.

>TRBV6-1|TRBD1|TRBJ2-1|few
TGTGCCAGCAGCTTCGGACAGGGGATCAATGAGCAGTTCTTC
CASSFGQGINEQFF
>TRBV29-1|NA|TRBJ2-1|NA
TGCAGCGTTGAAGGGACAGAGGATTACAATGAGCAGTTCTTC
CSVEGTEDYNEQFF
>TRBV20-1|NA|TRBJ2-7|NA
TGCAGTGCGTCGAGGCCGGGAAAGGACGAGCAGTACTTC
CSASRPGKDEQYF
>TRBV29-1|NA|TRBJ2-7|NA
TGCAGCGTGAGGGACTTAACCTACGAGCAGTACTTC
CSVRDLTYEQYF
>TRBV7-6|NA|TRBJ1-5|NA
TGTGCCAGCAGCTCTCAGGGTTTAGGCAATCAGCCCCAGCATTTT
CASSSQGLGNQPQHF
>TRBV7-8|NA|TRBJ1-5|NA
TGTGCCAGCAGCTTTTATTTGACAGGCAATCAGCCCCAGCATTTT
CASSFYLTGNQPQHF
>TRBV4-1|TRBD1|TRBJ2-5|NA
TGCGCCAGCAGCAGCCTCGACAGGGGGCGAGGAGAGACCCAGTACTTC
CASSSLDRGRGETQYF
>TRBV6-5|NA|TRBJ2-2|NA
TGTGCCAGCTACCCCCAGGGGAACACCGGGGAGCTGTTTTTT
CASYPQGNTGELFF
>TRBV16|NA|TRBJ1-2|NA
TGTGCCAGCAGCCGCGGCCCATCTAACTATGGCTACACCTTC
CASSRGPSNYGYTF
>TRBV7-6|NA|TRBJ1-3|NA
TGTGCCAGCAGCTTATCAGGGCCTGGAAACACCATATATTTT
CASSLSGPGNTIYF
>TRBV25-1|NA|TRBJ2-1|NA
TGTGCCAGCAGTGCTGGGGCAGGACAGAAGAGAGCAGACTTC
CASSAGAGQKRADF
>TRBV4-1|TRBD2|TRBJ2-1|NA
TGCGCCAGCAGCCAAGATCCGGGGGGGCGATCTGAGCAGTTCTTC
CASSQDPGGRSEQFF
>TRBV7-6|NA|TRBJ2-6|once
TGTGCCAGCACCCTGGACCCTGGGGCCAACGTCCTGACTTTC
CASTLDPGANVLTF
>TRBV20-1|NA|TRBJ2-1|NA
TGCAGTGCTAGAAGTCCTAGCGAATACAATGAGCAGTTCTTC
CSARSPSEYNEQFF
>TRBV20-1|NA|TRBJ1-1|NA
TGCAGTGCTCCTGGGGGGTGGAACACTGAAGCTTTCTTT
CSAPGGWNTEAFF
>TRBV6-5|NA|TRBJ1-5|NA
TGTGCCAGCACTCCCGGGGGGAATCAGCCCCAGCATTTT
CASTPGGNQPQHF
>TRBV7-9|NA|TRBJ1-5|NA
TGTGCCAGCAGCTTATCAGGGAGGAATCAGCCCCAGCATTTT
CASSLSGRNQPQHF
>TRBV29-1|TRBD2|TRBJ2-1|NA
TGCAGCGTTGAAACCAATAGCGGGTGGGCCTACAATGAGCAGTTCTTC
CSVETNSGWAYNEQFF
>TRBV12-5|NA|TRBJ2-5|NA
TGTGCTAGTGGTTTGGCCTGGGCAGACCAAGAGACCCAGTACTTC
CASGLAWADQETQYF
>TRBV9|NA|TRBJ2-1|once
TGTGCCAGCAGCGTAGATACAGGAAGCTCCTACAATGAGCAGTTCTTC
CASSVDTGSSYNEQFF
>TRBV29-1|NA|TRBJ2-1|NA
TGCAGCGTTGTAGGTACAGGTCCAGGCGATGAGCAGTTCTTC
CSVVGTGPGDEQFF
>TRBV29-1|NA|TRBJ1-2|NA
TGCAGCGTTGAATCTAGGGCCATGGATGGCTACACCTTC
CSVESRAMDGYTF
>TRBV5-6|TRBD1|TRBJ2-7|NA
TGTGCCAGCAGCCTGGGACACGGGACAGTCTCCTACGAGCAGTACTTC
CASSLGHGTVSYEQYF
>TRBV7-9|TRBD1|TRBJ2-7|NA
TGTGCCAGCAGCCGCGAGACAGGGCGATCCTACGAGCAGTACTTC
CASSRETGRSYEQYF
>TRBV27|TRBD2|TRBJ2-3|NA
TGTGCCAGCAGTTTATGGGTTAGCGGGAGAGGTTCACATACGCAGTATTTT
CASSLWVSGRGSHTQYF
>TRBV12-3/TRBV12-4|NA|TRBJ1-1|NA
TGTGCCAGCAGTCGGAGAACTGAAGCTTTCTTT
CASSRRTEAFF
>TRBV7-2|TRBD1|TRBJ2-7|NA
TGTGCCAGCAGCTTGGAGGGACAGGGGTACTACGAGCAGTACTTC
CASSLEGQGYYEQYF
>TRBV9|NA|TRBJ1-2|once
TGTGCCAGCAACCTAGGACCGGACTACACCTTC
CASNLGPDYTF
>TRBV27|NA|TRBJ2-5|NA
TGTGCCAGCAGTTTAAGGGGGGTGAACAGCCAAGAGACCCAGTACTTC
CASSLRGVNSQETQYF
>TRBV15|NA|TRBJ1-2|NA
TGTGCCACCAGCAGAGATTTCGACAGAAACTATGGCTACACCTTC
CATSRDFDRNYGYTF
>TRBV7-9|NA|TRBJ1-6|NA
TGTGCCAGCAGCTTAAGTGGAGATTCCTATAATTCACCCCTCCACTTT
CASSLSGDSYNSPLHF
>TRBV27|NA|TRBJ2-3|NA
TGTGTGAGTCTGGCCAGCGGTGGGGATACGCAGTATTTT
CVSLASGGDTQYF
>TRBV13|TRBD1|TRBJ1-2|NA
TGTGCCAGCAGCAATACCCAGGGGGCAGGTTATGGCTACACCTTC
CASSNTQGAGYGYTF
>TRBV9|NA|TRBJ1-5|NA
TGTGCCAGCAGCGCCGGGGACGGCAATCAGCCCCAGCATTTT
CASSAGDGNQPQHF
>TRBV7-9|NA|TRBJ1-1|NA
TGTGCCAGCGGATCCATGAACACTGAAGCTTTCTTT
CASGSMNTEAFF
>TRBV20-1|NA|TRBJ1-1|NA
TGCAGTGCTAGAGGGACAGACAAACGGGGGACTGAAGCTTTCTTT
CSARGTDKRGTEAFF
>TRBV5-6|NA|TRBJ2-1|once
TGTGCCAGCAGCTTGGCCAACTACAATGAGCAGTTCTTC
CASSLANYNEQFF